The clone carrying this T cell receptor beta chain is a singleton in its sample. Its antigen is undetermined. This record comes from a study of CD8+CD57+ T cells in acquired aplastic anemia. The wider study: Recorded DNA amounts for sorted CD4+ and CD8+ cells had an average of 3.2 ug. An average of about 9.8 million reads for CD4+ cells was obtained from healthy donors. Whole-study results and caveats: Overlapping CD8+ CDR3 repertoires of patients and controls contained approximately 29 shared sequences. Significance was not reached for CD8+ Simpson's diversity between patients and controls.

The CDR3 extends over 13 amino acids. The germline V gene has CDR1 LNHDA and CDR2 SQIVND (reference sequence). Trimming left V 1 base short and J 3 bases short, with 7 bases between. Profiling of TCR beta VDJ combinations and CDR3 sequences used genomic DNA as template. TCRdb re-derived calls from the reads in MiXCR, one entry per CDR3 protein. Here the sample spans about 81,000 distinct CDR3 sequences, about half being singletons. Sequencing was carried out using sorted CD4+, CD8+, or CD8+CD57+ T cells (not recorded which) from PBMCs. This sequence was found in a human donor in good health, serving as a control. This rearrangement joins TRBV19 to TRBJ2-7; D unclear. CDR3 nucleotides: TGTGCCAGTAGTATAGGTCATAACTACGAGCAGTACTTC. This gives the protein CASSIGHNYEQYF.